This TCR beta chain comes out of a study of T-cell reconstitution after alpha-beta-depleted transplantation in children. Study outcomes and limitations: At day 60, the high TCRbeta diversity found in some patients originated from recipient T cells and thymic progenitors that had survived. It was reported that alpha-beta T cells came from several hundred expanded graft clones (about two months after transplant). T cells produced anew were the main source of T-cell counts and diversity one year after transplant.

CDR3 length: 14 amino acids. V lost 5 bases and J 1 base, leaving 10 bases between the germline ends. CDR1 and CDR2 (germline): SGHRS, YFSETQ. Only a few counts were recorded for this clonotype. Its specificity is unknown. Unique molecular identifiers tagged the TCRbeta library. Using its own MiXCR run on the PCR reads, TCRdb lists one record per CDR3 protein. The table shows 750,000 to 950,000 distinct CDR3 sequences, with roughly 15% occurring only once. This clonotype was obtained from a male patient aged 10 to 17 who had a stem cell transplant for acute lymphoblastic leukemia, so the T cells may come from the graft donor. The chain joins TRBV5-1 to TRBJ1-5; perhaps TRBD1 as D (6 bases). Sequencing used PBMCs, mostly from graft donor cells, obtained 360 days after TCRalphabeta/CD19-depleted stem cell transplant. CDR3 sequence: CASRPGTSNQPQHF. The CDR3 DNA reads as TGCGCCAGCAGACCCGGGACAAGCAATCAGCCCCAGCATTTT.